These T cell receptor beta chains were read from a single sample in a study of early T cells in non-severe SARS-CoV-2 infection. TCRdb ran MiXCR on the 5' RACE reads and lists one entry per CDR3 protein. Among fewer than 85,000 distinct CDR3 sequences listed, less than 20% were seen once. Sequencing was carried out using whole blood. These receptors originate from an adult who was a healthcare worker with PCR-confirmed SARS-CoV-2 infection or an uninfected control (not recorded which). The CDR3 runs from the conserved cysteine through the conserved F or W. A D gene is named only where the DNA matches it firmly. Size tells how often a clone was seen (once, few, many) or the class of an expanded clone, and some rows leave it out.

.	TRBV5-1	TRBJ1-1	.	TGCGCCAGCAGCTTTGTCAGGGGCATCACTGAAGCTTTCTTT	CASSFVRGITEAFF
.	TRBV7-8	TRBJ1-4	.	TGTGCCAGCGCCTCCCCGGCAGGCCCGGCTAATGAAAAACTGTTTTTT	CASASPAGPANEKLFF
.	TRBV29-1	TRBJ2-5	.	TGCAGCGTTGAACGTGGAGGGGGTGGAGAGACCCAGTACTTC	CSVERGGGGETQYF
.	TRBV29-1	TRBJ2-1	.	TGCAGCGTTGAAAGTGGGGTGTCGAATGAGCAGTTCTTC	CSVESGVSNEQFF
.	TRBV9	TRBJ1-1	few	TGTGCCAGCAGCGTAGTAAGAGGCTCTTACACTGAAGCTTTCTTT	CASSVVRGSYTEAFF
.	TRBV29-1	TRBJ2-2	many	TGCAGCGTTGAGAGAGACACCGGTACCGGGGAGCTGTTTTTT	CSVERDTGTGELFF
.	TRBV11-2	TRBJ1-6	many	TGTGCCAGCAGTTCGGACGGAGATTCACCCCTCCACTTT	CASSSDGDSPLHF
.	TRBV13	TRBJ2-1	.	TGTGCCAGCAGCCCATTGTGGGCGGGAACGGGGAATGAGCAGTTCTTC	CASSPLWAGTGNEQFF
.	TRBV7-2	TRBJ2-1	.	TGTGCCAGCAGCTTAAGTCTAGGGCGCTACAATGAGCAGTTCTTC	CASSLSLGRYNEQFF
.	TRBV7-9	TRBJ2-2	few	TGTGCCAGCAGCTCAGCACGGACCTCGGGCACCGGGGAGCTGTTTTTT	CASSSARTSGTGELFF
TRBD1	TRBV10-3	TRBJ2-7	many	TGTGCCATCAGTGAGCGGACAGGGATGACCGAGCAGTACTTC	CAISERTGMTEQYF
.	TRBV6-5	TRBJ2-3	many	TGTGCCAGCAGCCCCAGTTTTAACACAGATACGCAGTATTTT	CASSPSFNTDTQYF
.	TRBV7-3	TRBJ2-1	few	TGTGCCAGCAGCTCAAACGAACAGGGTGGGGATAAGCAGTTCTTC	CASSSNEQGGDKQFF